Each of the 17 T cell receptor beta chains below was sequenced from the same sample in a study of CD8+ T cells in alopecia areata. The treatment here: oral pan-JAK inhibitor, 5-10 mg twice daily. TCR sequencing used cDNA made by reverse transcription of extracted RNA. TCRdb's copy holds only in-frame clones and misses some; the assay was immunoSEQ multiplex PCR. The table lists about 220,000 clones, around three fifths of them singletons. The specimen comprised CD4+ T cells sorted from blood, sampled at week 4, from a patient treated with tofacitinib. The receptor set was obtained from a human donor with alopecia areata.

V usage is TRBV29-1 and J usage is TRBJ1-2; 8 positions agree with TRBD1. From germline, CDR1 is SQVTM and CDR2 ANQGSEA. This CDR3 region has 13 residues. The V segment lost 7 bases and the J segment 4 bases; nucleotides outside the gene matches: 8. CDR3 in amino acids: CSATGGRGYGYTF. The CDR3 nucleotides read TGCAGCGCCACAGGGGGGAGAGGCTATGGCTACACCTTC.

This clone was seen a handful of times. This chain uses TRBV5-6 with TRBJ1-1; D gene ambiguous. The V gene's germline CDR1 is SGHDT and CDR2 YYEEEE. CDR3 size: 14 residues. V was cut by 0 bases and J by 1 base, with 7 bases left in between. This CDR3 is CASSLDRKNTEAFF. The CDR3 DNA is TGTGCCAGCAGCTTGGACAGAAAGAACACTGAAGCTTTCTTT.

V and J are TRBV7-2 and TRBJ2-7; no reliable D call. Trimming pared 4 bases from V and 7 bases from J, leaving 11 bases between. The CDR3 length is 12 residues. Germline V gives CDR1 SGHTA, CDR2 FQGNSA. CDR3 in DNA: TGTGCCAGCAGCTCCCTCACTGGGGAGCAGTACTTC. Protein sequence: CASSSLTGEQYF.

The chain carries TRBV6-6 and TRBJ1-5; 7 bases match TRBD1. The CDR3 runs to 15 residues. CDR1 and CDR2 (germline): MNHNY, SVGAGI (reference sequence). The V gene end was trimmed by 5 bases and the J gene end by 3 bases; junction bases not matched to a gene: 7. For the CDR3, the DNA is TGTGCCAGCAGTATCCAGGGGGGAACCAATCAGCCCCAGCATTTT. Translating gives CASSIQGGTNQPQHF.

This clone was picked up one time. This chain links TRBV15 with TRBJ2-5; 7 nucleotides line up with TRBD2. Unmatched junction bases numbered 6, after V lost 1 base and J lost 4 bases. CDR3 length equals 15 residues. From germline, CDR1 is LNHNV and CDR2 YYDKDF (reference sequence). DNA for the CDR3: TGTGCCACCAGCAGAGTCCGGGGGGAGCGAGAGACCCAGTACTTC. Amino acids: CATSRVRGERETQYF.

This clone has only a few counts. This chain joins TRBV6-6 and TRBJ2-7; D perhaps matches TRBD2 (7 bases). The CDR3 is 16 residues long. V dropped 0 bases and J dropped 5 bases, with 17 bases sitting between them. Germline lookup yields CDR1 MNHNY and CDR2 SVGAGI (reference sequence). CDR3 loop: CASSYSMLAGAHEQYF. Here the CDR3 DNA reads TGTGCCAGCAGTTACTCGATGCTCGCGGGGGCCCACGAGCAGTACTTC.

CDR3 DNA sequence: TGCGCCAGCAGCCGCTCTCCGGGACAGGGATCGGAAAAACTGTTTTTT. Translation gives CASSRSPGQGSEKLFF. V and J are TRBV4-1 and TRBJ1-4; 9 bases are a match to TRBD1. The J segment lost 8 bases and the V segment lost 4 bases, leaving 11 bases of the junction unmatched. Germline V gives CDR1 MGHRA, CDR2 YSYEKL. The CDR3 extends over 16 amino acids.

This chain uses TRBV7-3 with TRBJ2-2; 8 bases agree with TRBD1. The CDR3 loop spans 17 amino acids. Germline values: CDR1 SGHTA, CDR2 FQGTGA. V shed 3 bases and J 0 bases; nucleotides not matched to a gene: 6. In nucleotides, the CDR3 is TGTGCCAGCAGCTTCTCTTCGGACAGGGCGAACACCGGGGAGCTGTTTTTT. The encoded protein is CASSFSSDRANTGELFF.

The chain links TRBV7-2 to TRBJ1-2, with D tentatively TRBD1 (5 bases). Germline assignment: CDR1 SGHTA and CDR2 FQGNSA. This CDR3 spans 13 amino acids. Trimming shortened V by 5 bases and J by 8 bases, and 15 bases separated the two germline ends. The CDR3 loop is CASSTGLDRGYTF. The CDR3 DNA sequence: TGTGCCAGCAGCACGGGACTCGACCGCGGCTACACCTTC.

The V gene is TRBV2, the J gene TRBJ2-5, with 10 bases that match TRBD2. The V segment lost 7 bases and the J segment 1 base; nucleotides outside the gene matches: 6. Germline V gene data show CDR1 as SNHLY and CDR2 as FYNNEI. The CDR3 is made up of 15 amino acids. The CDR3 DNA sequence: TGTGCCAGCACCCCCCCTAGCGGGAGCCAAGAGACCCAGTACTTC. Protein: CASTPPSGSQETQYF. The full variable domain, rest sourced from reference TRBV2 and TRBJ2-5, is EPEVTQTPSHQVTQMGQEVILRCVPISNHLYFYWYRQILGQKVEFLVSFYNNEISEKSEIFDDQFSVERPDGSNFTLKIRSTKLEDSAMYFCASTPPSGSQETQYFGPGTRLLVL.

V usage is TRBV30 and J usage is TRBJ2-1; 9 nucleotides agree with TRBD1. CDR3 length: 15 amino acids. Germline trimming cut 1 base from V and 5 bases from J; bases unmatched to any gene: 6. Germline CDR1 GTSNPN, CDR2 SVGIG (reference sequence). In DNA, the CDR3 is TGTGCCTGGAGTGGAGACAGGGGGTCGGACAATGAGCAGTTCTTC. It specifies CAWSGDRGSDNEQFF.

This clone was seen more than once but under ten times. The chain combines TRBV29-1 with TRBJ2-2, with D unresolved. CDR1 SQVTM and CDR2 ANQGSEA come from the germline V gene. V was shortened by 3 bases and J by 0 bases, with 11 bases between the two germline ends. CDR3 length: 15 amino acids. In nucleotides, the CDR3 is TGCAGCGTTGATCTGGACCGCGCGAACACCGGGGAGCTGTTTTTT. As protein: CSVDLDRANTGELFF.

This sequence joins TRBV29-1 and TRBJ2-3, with TRBD1 as a possible D gene (6 bases). Trimming pared 3 bases from V and 2 bases from J, leaving 9 bases between. Per germline, CDR1 SQVTM and CDR2 ANQGSEA. The CDR3 consists of 13 residues. The CDR3 bases are TGCAGCGTTGATGTGGGGGCCACAGATACGCAGTATTTT. This codes for CSVDVGATDTQYF.

This chain links TRBV29-1 with TRBJ1-2, with a weak D call TRBD1 (5 bases). Trimming removed 7 bases from V and 1 base from J, with 16 bases in between. The CDR3 covers 14 residues. Germline assignment: CDR1 SQVTM and CDR2 ANQGSEA. The CDR3 loop is CSARQGPDNYGYTF. CDR3 DNA: TGCAGCGCCCGCCAGGGTCCGGATAACTATGGCTACACCTTC.

The chain couples TRBV29-1 to TRBJ1-1, with D maybe TRBD1 (5 bases). Germline V lookup: CDR1 SQVTM, CDR2 ANQGSEA. The CDR3 covers 12 residues. Trimming removed 8 bases at V and 6 bases at J, with 16 bases between. CDR3 nucleotides: TGCAGCACGATGGGAGGGGCGGCTGAAGCTTTCTTT. It encodes CSTMGGAAEAFF.

The chain links TRBV4-3 to TRBJ1-6; unclear D gene. Deletions cut 4 bases from V and 6 bases from J, with 10 bases between. The germline V gene encodes CDR1 LGHNA and CDR2 YSLEER. This CDR3 is built from 14 residues. The CDR3 nucleotides read TGCGCCAGCAGCCGCCAGGAGGGTAATTCACCCCTCCACTTT. Amino acids: CASSRQEGNSPLHF.

J is TRBJ1-1 and V is TRBV4-3; TRBD1 matches 7 bases. The germline CDR1 and CDR2 sequences are LGHNA and YSLEER. The CDR3 spans 15 residues. V lost 1 base and J lost 8; bases outside the gene matches: 10. The CDR3 region is CASSQVGTKQGEAFF. The CDR3 DNA reads TGCGCCAGCAGCCAAGTTGGAACCAAACAGGGGGAAGCTTTCTTT.